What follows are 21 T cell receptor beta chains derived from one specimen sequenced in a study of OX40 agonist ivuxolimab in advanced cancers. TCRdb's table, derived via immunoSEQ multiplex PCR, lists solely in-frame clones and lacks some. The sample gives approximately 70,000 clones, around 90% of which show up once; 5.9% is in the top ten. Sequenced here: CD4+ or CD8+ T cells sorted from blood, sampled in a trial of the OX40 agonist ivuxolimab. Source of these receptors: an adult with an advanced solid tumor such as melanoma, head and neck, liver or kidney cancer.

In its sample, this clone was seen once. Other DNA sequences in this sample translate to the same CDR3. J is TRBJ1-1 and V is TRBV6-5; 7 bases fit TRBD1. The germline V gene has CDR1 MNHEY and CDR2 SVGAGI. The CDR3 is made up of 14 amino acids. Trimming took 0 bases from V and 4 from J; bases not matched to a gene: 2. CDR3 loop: CASSYSKGATEAFF. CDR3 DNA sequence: TGTGCCAGCAGTTACTCGAAGGGGGCCACTGAAGCTTTCTTT.

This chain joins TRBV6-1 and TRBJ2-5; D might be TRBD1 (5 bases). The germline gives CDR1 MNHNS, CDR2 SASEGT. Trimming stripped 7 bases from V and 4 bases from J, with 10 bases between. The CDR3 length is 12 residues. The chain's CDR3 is CASTHRRETQYF. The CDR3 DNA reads TGTGCCAGCACCCACAGGAGAGAGACCCAGTACTTC.

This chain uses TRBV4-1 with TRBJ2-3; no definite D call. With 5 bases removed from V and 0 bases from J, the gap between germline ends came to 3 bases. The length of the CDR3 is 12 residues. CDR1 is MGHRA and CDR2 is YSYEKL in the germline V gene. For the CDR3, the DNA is TGCGCCAGCAGCTCTAGCACAGATACGCAGTATTTT. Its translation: CASSSSTDTQYF.

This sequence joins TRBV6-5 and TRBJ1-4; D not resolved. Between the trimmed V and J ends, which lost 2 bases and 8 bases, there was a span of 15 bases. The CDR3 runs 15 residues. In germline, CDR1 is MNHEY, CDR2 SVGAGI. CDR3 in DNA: TGTGCCAGCAGTTACGGGTTGGACGTAGGGGAAAAACTGTTTTTT. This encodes CASSYGLDVGEKLFF.

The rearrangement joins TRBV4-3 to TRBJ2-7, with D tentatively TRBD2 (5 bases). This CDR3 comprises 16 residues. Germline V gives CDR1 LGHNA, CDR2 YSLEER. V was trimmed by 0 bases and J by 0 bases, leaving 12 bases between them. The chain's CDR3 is CASSQDRGLISYEQYF. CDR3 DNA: TGCGCCAGCAGCCAAGATAGAGGACTCATCTCCTACGAGCAGTACTTC.

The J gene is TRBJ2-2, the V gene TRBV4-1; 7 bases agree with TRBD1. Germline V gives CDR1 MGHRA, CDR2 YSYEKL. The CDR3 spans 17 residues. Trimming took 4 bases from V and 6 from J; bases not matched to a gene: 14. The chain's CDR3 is CASSLSVAQGMAGELFF. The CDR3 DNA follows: TGCGCCAGCAGCCTATCGGTTGCACAGGGGATGGCCGGGGAGCTGTTTTTT.

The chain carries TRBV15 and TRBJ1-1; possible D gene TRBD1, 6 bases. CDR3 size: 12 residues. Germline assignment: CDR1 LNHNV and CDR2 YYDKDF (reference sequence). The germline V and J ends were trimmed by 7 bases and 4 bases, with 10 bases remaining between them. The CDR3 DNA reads TGTGCCACCACCAGGGGAGGCACTGAAGCTTTCTTT. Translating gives CATTRGGTEAFF.

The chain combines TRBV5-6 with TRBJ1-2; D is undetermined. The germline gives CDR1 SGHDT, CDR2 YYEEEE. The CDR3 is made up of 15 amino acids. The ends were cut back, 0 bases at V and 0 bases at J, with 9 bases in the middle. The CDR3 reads CASSLVGLANYGYTF. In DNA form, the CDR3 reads TGTGCCAGCAGCTTGGTCGGCCTGGCTAACTATGGCTACACCTTC.

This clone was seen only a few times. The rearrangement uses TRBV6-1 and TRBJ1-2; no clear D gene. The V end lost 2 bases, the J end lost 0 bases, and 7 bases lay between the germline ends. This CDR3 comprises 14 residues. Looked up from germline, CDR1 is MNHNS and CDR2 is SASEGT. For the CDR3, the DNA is TGTGCCAGCAGTGAACGGGAAGCTAACTATGGCTACACCTTC. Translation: CASSEREANYGYTF.

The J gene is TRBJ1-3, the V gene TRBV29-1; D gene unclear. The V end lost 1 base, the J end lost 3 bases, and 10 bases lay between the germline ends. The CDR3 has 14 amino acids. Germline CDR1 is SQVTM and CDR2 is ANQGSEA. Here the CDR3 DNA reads TGCAGCGTTGAAGGACAAGCTTTTGGAAACACCATATATTTT. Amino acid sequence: CSVEGQAFGNTIYF.

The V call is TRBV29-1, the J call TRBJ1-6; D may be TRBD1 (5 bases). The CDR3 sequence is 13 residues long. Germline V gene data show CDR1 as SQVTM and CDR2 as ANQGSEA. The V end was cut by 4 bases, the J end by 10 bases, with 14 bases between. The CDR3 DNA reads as TGCAGCGTTGTTTGGTCAGGGCAGTCACCCCTCCACTTT. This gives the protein CSVVWSGQSPLHF.

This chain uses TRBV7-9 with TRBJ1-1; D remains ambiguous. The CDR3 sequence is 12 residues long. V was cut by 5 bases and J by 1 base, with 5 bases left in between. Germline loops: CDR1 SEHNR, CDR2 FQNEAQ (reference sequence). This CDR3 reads CASSVGNTEAFF. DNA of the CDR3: TGTGCCAGCAGCGTAGGGAACACTGAAGCTTTCTTT. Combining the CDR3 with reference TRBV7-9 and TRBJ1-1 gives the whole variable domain DTGVSQNPRHKITKRGQNVTFRCDPISEHNRLYWYRQTLGQGPEFLTYFQNEAQLEKSRLLSDRFSAERPKGSFSTLEIQRTEQGDSAMYLCASSVGNTEAFFGQGTRLTVV.

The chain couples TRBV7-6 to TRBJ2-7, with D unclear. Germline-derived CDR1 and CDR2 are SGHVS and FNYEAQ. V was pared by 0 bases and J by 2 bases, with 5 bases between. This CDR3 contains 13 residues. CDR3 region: CASSLAEAYEQYF. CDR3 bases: TGTGCCAGCAGCTTAGCGGAAGCCTACGAGCAGTACTTC. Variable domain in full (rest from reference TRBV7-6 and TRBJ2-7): GAGVSQSPRYKVTKRGQDVALRCDPISGHVSLYWYRQALGQGPEFLTYFNYEAQQDKSGLPNDRFSAERPEGSISTLTIQRTEQRDSAMYRCASSLAEAYEQYFGPGTRLTVT.

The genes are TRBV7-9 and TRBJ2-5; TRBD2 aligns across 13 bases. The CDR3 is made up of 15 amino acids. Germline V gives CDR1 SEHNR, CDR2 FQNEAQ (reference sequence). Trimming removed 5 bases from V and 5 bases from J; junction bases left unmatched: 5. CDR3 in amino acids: CASSPGLAGVETQYF. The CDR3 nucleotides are TGTGCCAGCAGCCCAGGACTAGCGGGAGTTGAGACCCAGTACTTC.

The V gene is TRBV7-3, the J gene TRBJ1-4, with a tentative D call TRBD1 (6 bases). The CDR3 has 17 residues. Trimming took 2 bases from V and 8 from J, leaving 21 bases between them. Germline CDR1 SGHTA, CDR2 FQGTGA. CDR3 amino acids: CASSLEAGERAREKLFF. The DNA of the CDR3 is TGTGCCAGCAGCTTAGAGGCAGGGGAAAGGGCTCGAGAAAAACTGTTTTTT.

CDR3 loop: CASSLLWLVGKIAPGELFF. The CDR3 DNA reads as TGTGCCAGCAGCTTATTATGGCTCGTGGGGAAGATCGCTCCCGGGGAGCTGTTTTTT. The V gene is TRBV7-8, the J gene TRBJ2-2; D is ambiguous. Germline values: CDR1 SGHVS, CDR2 FQNEAQ. This CDR3 has 19 amino acids. V was cut by 2 bases and J by 6 bases, with 25 bases left in between.

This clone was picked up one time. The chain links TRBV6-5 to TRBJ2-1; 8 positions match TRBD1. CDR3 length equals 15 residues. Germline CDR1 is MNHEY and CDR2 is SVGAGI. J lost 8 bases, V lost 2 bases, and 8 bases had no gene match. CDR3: CASSYSQGAGYEQFF. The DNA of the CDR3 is TGTGCCAGCAGTTACAGCCAGGGGGCCGGCTATGAGCAGTTCTTC.

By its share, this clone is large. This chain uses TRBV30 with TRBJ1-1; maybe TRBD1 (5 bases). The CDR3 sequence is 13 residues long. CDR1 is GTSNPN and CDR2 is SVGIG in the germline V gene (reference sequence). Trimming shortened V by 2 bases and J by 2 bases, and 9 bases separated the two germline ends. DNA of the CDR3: TGTGCCTGGAGTTGGGGGAGAAACACTGAAGCTTTCTTT. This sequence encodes CAWSWGRNTEAFF.

The CDR3 bases are TGTGCCAGCAGCTCCAGGACCAAAGGGTACTACGAGCAGTACTTC. It specifies CASSSRTKGYYEQYF. This chain links TRBV7-8 with TRBJ2-7; D is undetermined. The length of the CDR3 is 15 residues. Germline loops: CDR1 SGHVS, CDR2 FQNEAQ. The V and J ends lost 4 bases and 3 bases respectively, with 16 bases between them.

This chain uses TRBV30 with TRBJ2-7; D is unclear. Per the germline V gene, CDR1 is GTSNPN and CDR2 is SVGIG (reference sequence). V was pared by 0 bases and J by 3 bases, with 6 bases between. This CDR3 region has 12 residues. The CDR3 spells CAWSVNSYEQYF. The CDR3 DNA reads TGTGCCTGGAGTGTAAACAGCTACGAGCAGTACTTC.

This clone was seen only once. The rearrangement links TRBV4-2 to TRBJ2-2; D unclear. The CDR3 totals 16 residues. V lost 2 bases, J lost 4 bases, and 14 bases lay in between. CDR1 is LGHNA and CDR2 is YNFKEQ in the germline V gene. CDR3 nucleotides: TGTGCCAGCAGCCAACTACAGCCAAACCCCACCGGGGAGCTGTTTTTT. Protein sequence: CASSQLQPNPTGELFF.